The 30 T cell receptor beta chains below all came from one sample that was sequenced in a study of type 1 and type 2 diabetes patients. PCR was run on genomic DNA. The TCR beta CDR3 region was amplified using 30 forward and 13 reverse primers. MiXCR, applied by TCRdb to the multiplex PCR reads, yields one record per CDR3 protein. The sample contains about 270,000 distinct CDR3 sequences, roughly 50% of which appear only once. Sequencing was performed on peripheral blood mononuclear cells (PBMCs). The receptors originated from a man younger than 30 with type 2 diabetes.

The V and J genes are TRBV2 and TRBJ2-5; D is uncertain. The CDR3 is made up of 13 amino acids. In germline, CDR1 is SNHLY, CDR2 FYNNEI. V was shortened by 7 bases and J by 2 bases, with 11 bases between the two germline ends. The CDR3 loop is CASNSGIQETQYF. The CDR3 bases are TGTGCCAGCAATTCGGGCATTCAAGAGACCCAGTACTTC.

This rearrangement joins TRBV19 to TRBJ2-1; possibly TRBD1 for D (5 bases). V was pared by 8 bases and J by 7 bases, with 18 bases between. CDR3 length equals 14 residues. Germline loops: CDR1 LNHDA, CDR2 SQIVND (reference sequence). In nucleotides, the CDR3 is TGTGCCAGTCAAGGGGTTCAGGTCGGAAATGAGCAGTTCTTC. It codes for CASQGVQVGNEQFF.

This clonotype was detected only once. The chain links TRBV10-3 to TRBJ2-1; D is possibly TRBD1 (6 bases). CDR1 is ENHRY, CDR2 SYGVKD, per germline. This CDR3 has 15 residues. V lost 5 bases and J 5 bases, leaving 16 bases between the germline ends. Written as DNA, the CDR3 is TGTGCCATCAGTTGGGGACACAAACCTGACAATGAGCAGTTCTTC. It is translated as CAISWGHKPDNEQFF.

This clonotype was observed a few times. V usage is TRBV20-1 and J usage is TRBJ1-1; D gene unclear. The CDR3 length is 12 residues. Trimming left V 3 bases short and J 11 bases short, with 16 bases between. CDR1 is DFQATT and CDR2 is SNEGSKA in the germline V gene (reference sequence). CDR3 bases: TGCAGTGCTAGTCGTGCGGCAGGCGACGCTTTCTTT. Translating gives CSASRAAGDAFF.

The chain combines TRBV9 with TRBJ2-5, with unresolved D. Germline values: CDR1 SGDLS, CDR2 YYNGEE. V dropped 7 bases and J dropped 4 bases, with 14 bases sitting between them. The CDR3 contains 13 residues. Written as DNA, the CDR3 is TGTGCCAGCGGTGAGTCGGGTCCAGAGACCCAGTACTTC. This sequence encodes CASGESGPETQYF. Based on the CDR3 plus reference TRBV9 and TRBJ2-5, the full variable domain is DSGVTQTPKHLITATGQRVTLRCSPRSGDLSVYWYQQSLDQGLQFLIQYYNGEERAKGNILERFSAQQFPDLHSELNLSSLELGDSALYFCASGESGPETQYFGPGTRLLVL.

A few counts support this clonotype. The CDR3 is CASSIWDTDNSPLHF. CDR3 coding DNA: TGTGCCAGTAGTATATGGGACACCGATAATTCACCCCTCCACTTT. This sequence joins TRBV19 and TRBJ1-6, with D possibly being TRBD1 (6 bases). Germline CDR1 and CDR2: LNHDA and SQIVND (reference sequence). This CDR3 comprises 15 residues. Trimming removed 2 bases from V and 5 bases from J, with 10 bases in between.

The chain is built from TRBV6-1 and TRBJ1-1, with unresolved D. The CDR3 runs to 14 residues. V lost 5 bases, J lost 0 bases, and 10 bases lay in between. Germline V gene lookup returns CDR1 MNHNS and CDR2 SASEGT. The CDR3 region has the DNA TGTGCCAGCAGTTGGGGTACAATGAACACTGAAGCTTTCTTT. Its translation is CASSWGTMNTEAFF.

There are a few counts of this clonotype. The chain uses TRBV7-2 and TRBJ1-1; D is undetermined. V lost 5 bases to trimming and J lost 0 bases, with 7 bases between them. Germline assignment: CDR1 SGHTA and CDR2 FQGNSA. This CDR3 comprises 13 residues. The chain's CDR3 is CASSHTMNTEAFF. The CDR3 DNA reads as TGTGCCAGCAGCCACACGATGAACACTGAAGCTTTCTTT.

The chain links TRBV30 to TRBJ2-7; 10 bases map to TRBD2. The V gene's germline CDR1 is GTSNPN and CDR2 SVGIG (reference sequence). V lost 2 bases to trimming and J lost 1 base; unmatched junction nucleotides: 5. CDR3 length: 15 residues. CDR3 sequence reads: CAWSPSGRRSYEQYF. CDR3 bases: TGTGCCTGGAGTCCTAGCGGGAGAAGGTCCTACGAGCAGTACTTC. The whole variable domain, remainder taken from reference TRBV30 and TRBJ2-7, is SQTIHQWPATLVQPVGSPLSLECTVEGTSNPNLYWYRQAAGRGLQLLFYSVGIGQISSEVPQNLSASRPQDRQFILSSKKLLLSDSGFYLCAWSPSGRRSYEQYFGPGTRLTVT.

The rearrangement uses TRBV2 and TRBJ1-5; a possible D gene is TRBD1 (5 bases). There are 14 residues in the CDR3. V lost 7 bases, J lost 6 bases, and 16 bases lay in between. CDR1 SNHLY and CDR2 FYNNEI come from the germline V gene. CDR3 sequence reads: CASKFREGGQPQHF. Here the CDR3 DNA reads TGTGCCAGCAAGTTCAGGGAGGGAGGTCAGCCCCAGCATTTT. The full variable domain, with the rest looked up from reference TRBV2 and TRBJ1-5, is EPEVTQTPSHQVTQMGQEVILRCVPISNHLYFYWYRQILGQKVEFLVSFYNNEISEKSEIFDDQFSVERPDGSNFTLKIRSTKLEDSAMYFCASKFREGGQPQHFGDGTRLSIL.

Only a few counts were recorded for this clonotype. V and J are TRBV19 and TRBJ1-5; D not resolved. Trimming left V 3 bases short and J 4 bases short, with 13 bases between. The germline V gene has CDR1 LNHDA and CDR2 SQIVND (reference sequence). The CDR3 length is 15 residues. The CDR3 coding sequence is TGTGCCAGTAGTATCGGTAGGCCGCTAAATCAGCCCCAGCATTTT. It yields the protein CASSIGRPLNQPQHF.

This rearrangement joins TRBV6-1 to TRBJ2-7; 7 bases match TRBD1. Germline CDR1 is MNHNS and CDR2 is SASEGT. The V segment lost 3 bases and the J segment 4 bases; nucleotides outside the gene matches: 9. The CDR3 consists of 15 residues. The CDR3 DNA reads TGTGCCAGCAGTGATCTTCCCCAACAGGGGTACGAGCAGTACTTC. The encoded protein is CASSDLPQQGYEQYF.

This clonotype was seen at least ten times. The chain employs TRBV7-2 and TRBJ2-7, with D uncertain. CDR1 SGHTA and CDR2 FQGNSA come from the germline V gene. Trimming shortened V by 4 bases and J by 3 bases, and 16 bases separated the two germline ends. The CDR3 is made up of 15 amino acids. The DNA of the CDR3 is TGTGCCAGCAGCTCCTGTACCCCTAAAGTCTACGAGCAGTACTTC. Its translation is CASSSCTPKVYEQYF.

This chain links TRBV29-1 with TRBJ2-5; perhaps TRBD2 as D (6 bases). The germline gives CDR1 SQVTM, CDR2 ANQGSEA. This CDR3 has 13 amino acids. Trimming left V 6 bases short and J 5 bases short, with 16 bases between. CDR3 loop: CSVPNGGRETQYF. The CDR3 nucleotides read TGCAGCGTACCCAACGGAGGGCGCGAGACCCAGTACTTC.

This clonotype was seen a few times. The chain combines TRBV12-3 or TRBV12-4 with TRBJ2-2, with 11 bases that match TRBD2. This CDR3 comprises 15 residues. The J segment lost 4 bases and the V segment lost 7 bases, leaving 5 bases of the junction unmatched. Here the CDR3 DNA reads TGTGCCAGCAAGCCGGGACTAGCGGCCACCGGGGAGCTGTTTTTT. Its protein product is CASKPGLAATGELFF.

This clonotype appeared many times. The chain is built from TRBV15 and TRBJ2-5; D is unclear. V was trimmed by 1 base and J by 7 bases, leaving 10 bases between them. CDR1 and CDR2 (germline): LNHNV, YYDKDF (reference sequence). CDR3 length: 13 amino acids. The DNA for the CDR3 is TGTGCCACCAGCAGAGGCGAATCAAGGACCCAGTACTTC. Translated: CATSRGESRTQYF.

This sequence joins TRBV19 and TRBJ2-1, with 7 bases matching TRBD1. Germline V CDR1 and CDR2: LNHDA, SQIVND (reference sequence). The V and J ends lost 9 bases and 2 bases, in that order; junction bases with no gene match: 7. This CDR3 has 14 amino acids. The CDR3 here is CASRGQRTYNEQFF. CDR3 nucleotide sequence: TGTGCCAGCAGGGGACAGAGAACCTACAATGAGCAGTTCTTC. Complete variable domain (other parts from reference TRBV19 and TRBJ2-1): DGGITQSPKYLFRKEGQNVTLSCEQNLNHDAMYWYRQDPGQGLRLIYYSQIVNDFQKGDIAEGYSVSREKKESFPLTVTSAQKNPTAFYLCASRGQRTYNEQFFGPGTRLTVL.

This chain uses TRBV20-1 with TRBJ2-4, with D uncertain. Trimming left V 5 bases short and J 3 bases short, with 11 bases between. This CDR3 spans 13 amino acids. Germline-derived CDR1 and CDR2 are DFQATT and SNEGSKA (reference sequence). CDR3 amino acids: CSAPDTGKNIQYF. CDR3 DNA sequence: TGCAGTGCTCCTGACACTGGCAAAAACATTCAGTACTTC.

This chain connects TRBV7-6 to TRBJ1-1, with D unclear. V was clipped by 1 base and J by 1 base, with 10 bases between them. Germline V lookup: CDR1 SGHVS, CDR2 FNYEAQ. The CDR3 runs 15 residues. The CDR3 DNA follows: TGTGCCAGCAGCTTAGATCTGATGGGGAACACTGAAGCTTTCTTT. Its protein is CASSLDLMGNTEAFF.

The CDR3 DNA reads as TGTGCCAGCAGCGTAGTTTCTCTTTCTACTGAGCAGTTCTTC. Residues: CASSVVSLSTEQFF. V usage is TRBV9 and J usage is TRBJ2-1; D is unclear. This CDR3 has 14 residues. Germline lookup yields CDR1 SGDLS and CDR2 YYNGEE. V was pared by 0 bases and J by 9 bases, with 13 bases between.

This clonotype was seen a few times. V usage is TRBV14 and J usage is TRBJ1-2, with unresolved D. CDR1 is SGHDN, CDR2 FVKESK, per germline. Deletions cut 4 bases from V and 4 bases from J, with 16 bases between. This CDR3 spans 15 amino acids. The CDR3 DNA follows: TGTGCCAGCAGCCCCCTGACGTTTGGAGGCTATGGCTACACCTTC. Its translation is CASSPLTFGGYGYTF.

This clonotype has ten or more counts. The rearrangement links TRBV2 to TRBJ1-4, with D possibly being TRBD1 (5 bases). The CDR3 loop spans 15 amino acids. In germline, CDR1 is SNHLY, CDR2 FYNNEI. The V and J ends lost 6 bases and 5 bases respectively, with 16 bases between them. The CDR3 DNA reads as TGTGCCAGCAGGGAACCATCGGGGGGAAATGAAAAACTGTTTTTT. It specifies CASREPSGGNEKLFF.

The V call is TRBV20-1, the J call TRBJ2-7; 8 nucleotides align to TRBD1. In germline, CDR1 is DFQATT, CDR2 SNEGSKA (reference sequence). There are 18 residues in the CDR3. The V gene end was trimmed by 1 base and the J gene end by 6 bases; junction bases not matched to a gene: 20. CDR3 protein: CSARAVHPGTGPTGEQYF. The CDR3, as DNA: TGCAGTGCTAGAGCCGTCCACCCCGGGACAGGTCCCACTGGCGAGCAGTACTTC.

The rearrangement uses TRBV18 and TRBJ2-7, with 9 bases matching TRBD1. Germline V lookup: CDR1 KGHSH, CDR2 LQKENI. V was pared by 3 bases and J by 6 bases, with 15 bases of the junction left unmatched. The CDR3 runs to 17 residues. In DNA, the CDR3 is TGTGCCAGCTCACCTCCGGGACAGGGTGTGCGTCGGGGCGAGCAGTACTTC. As protein: CASSPPGQGVRRGEQYF.

J is TRBJ2-3 and V is TRBV18; 8 bases map to TRBD1. The CDR3 is made up of 17 amino acids. In germline, CDR1 is KGHSH, CDR2 LQKENI. V trimming: 3 bases; J trimming: 7 bases; junction bases outside the gene matches: 15. The CDR3 sequence: CASSPISGGATPNTQYF. Here the CDR3 DNA reads TGTGCCAGCTCACCGATTTCAGGGGGCGCCACACCCAATACGCAGTATTTT.

The J gene is TRBJ1-2, the V gene TRBV19; D perhaps matches TRBD1 (5 bases). Trimming pared 7 bases from V and 2 bases from J, leaving 17 bases between. Germline assignment: CDR1 LNHDA and CDR2 SQIVND (reference sequence). The CDR3 loop spans 15 amino acids. The CDR3 spells CASTPRQGTNYGYTF. CDR3 sequence (DNA): TGTGCCAGTACCCCGAGACAAGGGACGAACTATGGCTACACCTTC.

The chain combines TRBV2 with TRBJ2-5, with D perhaps TRBD2 (6 bases). The CDR3 is 14 residues long. CDR1 is SNHLY, CDR2 FYNNEI, per germline. V gave up 11 bases and J gave up 3 bases, with 19 bases separating them. In nucleotides, the CDR3 is TGTGCCCTCACTGGACTATTTACTAAAGAGACCCAGTACTTC. Translated, it gives CALTGLFTKETQYF.

The rearrangement uses TRBV10-3 and TRBJ1-1, with D maybe TRBD1 (6 bases). The CDR3 runs to 13 residues. Trimming cost V 10 bases and J 4 bases, with 16 bases left between them. Germline lookup yields CDR1 ENHRY and CDR2 SYGVKD. The CDR3 sequence is CASRGGGGTEAFF. In DNA, the CDR3 is TGTGCCAGCAGAGGAGGGGGTGGCACTGAAGCTTTCTTT.

Of note for this clonotype: Likely a read error: the CDR3 ends without its conserved phenylalanine or tryptophan. This chain uses TRBV7-9 with TRBJ2-3; 7 nucleotides match TRBD2. Per germline, CDR1 SEHNR and CDR2 FQNEAQ (reference sequence). The ends lost 10 bases at V and 0 bases at J; junction bases unmatched: 10. This CDR3 contains 15 residues. The CDR3 spells CATWGGLDSTDTQYS. CDR3 DNA: TGTGCCACCTGGGGGGGACTGGATAGCACAGATACGCAGTATTCT.

This rearrangement joins TRBV14 to TRBJ2-1, with TRBD1 as a possible D gene (6 bases). V gave up 0 bases and J gave up 6 bases, with 18 bases separating them. The CDR3 is 17 amino acids. Germline CDR1 and CDR2: SGHDN and FVKESK. In nucleotides, the CDR3 is TGTGCCAGCAGCCAAGATCTGGGGGCGATACCCTCCAATGAGCAGTTCTTC. The encoded protein is CASSQDLGAIPSNEQFF. The full variable domain, in which reference TRBV14 and TRBJ2-1 provide the parts outside the CDR3, is EAGVTQFPSHSVIEKGQTVTLRCDPISGHDNLYWYRRVMGKEIKFLLHFVKESKQDESGMPNNRFLAERTGGTYSTLKVQPAELEDSGVYFCASSQDLGAIPSNEQFFGPGTRLTVL.